The following is a T cell receptor (beta chain) sequence with its context. Samples each yielded at least 5 micrograms of total RNA. Germline V CDR1 and CDR2: SQVTM, ANQGSEA. CDR3 length: 11 amino acids. This record belongs to a study of blood T cells in healthy people across ages. The second PCR ran roughly 7 to 11 cycles with a sample-barcoded 5' primer and J-beta primers. At least 2.5 million CDR3-containing paired-end reads were obtained per sample. TCRdb reprocessed the 5' RACE reads via MiXCR and lists one record per CDR3 protein. The sample has more than 650,000 distinct CDR3 sequences, more than 25% seen once; the top ten hold 3%. These sequences were also reported in another study, on T cells of mothers and their children.

The sequencing input was blood. This clonotype originated in a boy younger than 18 in good health. V gene TRBV29-1 combines with J gene TRBJ2-5; the D is unclear. The end of the DNA fits TRBJ2-1 better, so the J call may be wrong. CDR3 nucleotides: TGCAGCGGGGATAGAGGCAATGAGCAGTTCTTC. Residues: CSGDRGNEQFF.